This T cell receptor beta chain originates from a study of vaccination effects on CD4 cells after COVID-19. TCRdb's copy holds only in-frame clones and misses some; the assay was immunoSEQ multiplex PCR. The table records 74,000 or so clones, 80% of them present only once. CDR1 and CDR2 (germline): SGHRS, YFSETQ. CDR3 size: 15 residues. Trimming at V came to 1 base and at J to 5 bases, leaving 6 bases not matched to a gene. Antigen-specific CD4+ T cell clonotypes were called by their expansion after viral peptide-pool culture in ViraFEST. CD4+ T cells were isolated after about nine days of culture. Vaccinees lacked prior SARS-CoV-2 infection and tested negative for nucleocapsid antibodies. About this clone itself: The antigen remains undetermined.

The sequence derives from a human donor who received a COVID-19 vaccine. The rearrangement links TRBV5-1 to TRBJ2-3; TRBD2 matches 8 bases. Specimen: CD4+ T cells from PBMCs cultured with SARS-CoV-2 spike peptides, collected before COVID-19 vaccination. The CDR3 here is CASSLRGGGLDTQYF. Here the CDR3 DNA reads TGCGCCAGCAGCTTGCGGGGGGGCGGATTAGATACGCAGTATTTT.